This T cell receptor beta chain was obtained from a study of blood T cell repertoires in COVID-19. Turning to the study itself: Sites across the United States, Italy and Spain contributed samples from acute and convalescent COVID-19. T cells, B-cell-depleted T cells, or PBMCs supplied cDNA or gDNA.

Under the authors' procedure: Reference gene primer amplification in the assay estimated nucleated cell counts. Method: immunoSEQ multiplex PCR; TCRdb's copy keeps in-frame clones and lacks some. V, J and clone size reflect that table, while D and trimming were determined from the DNA. The sample holds fewer than 200,000 clones, 88% seen once. This CDR3 region has 16 residues. Germline CDR1 is MNHNS and CDR2 is SASEGT. V dropped 4 bases and J dropped 4; count of bases not matched to a gene: 10. This receptor was taken from a man aged 55-75 years with acute or convalescent COVID-19. Sequenced input: peripheral blood. The chain carries TRBV6-1 and TRBJ1-5; 7 bases map to TRBD1. In DNA, the CDR3 is TGTGCCAGCAGTGGCGCCGGGACAGCAGCGAATCAGCCCCAGCATTTT. This sequence encodes CASSGAGTAANQPQHF.